This TCR beta chain emerged from a study of shared T cell receptors in the human thymus. Germline V gene data show CDR1 as SGHRS and CDR2 as YFSETQ. This CDR3 contains 11 residues. Trimming stripped 3 bases from V and 7 bases from J, with 7 bases between. Assay used: immunoSEQ multiplex PCR; TCRdb lists only in-frame clones, some missing. This sample has 500,000 to 750,000 clones, with approximately 88% found just once. These same records also appear under a second study, on human thymus T cells. That work adds: Among the donors, all were healthy Finnish infants having corrective surgery for congenital heart defects. Surgeons resected thymus tissue during corrective heart surgery. Seemingly biased V and J gene usage marked thymic and blood repertoires.

The sequenced sample was thymocytes. The TCR sequence derives from a boy less than two years old with a congenital heart defect. V usage is TRBV5-1 and J usage is TRBJ2-5; D possibly corresponds to TRBD2 (5 bases). In DNA, the CDR3 is TGCGCCAGCAGCTCAGGAGGGACCCAGTACTTC. Its translation is CASSSGGTQYF.